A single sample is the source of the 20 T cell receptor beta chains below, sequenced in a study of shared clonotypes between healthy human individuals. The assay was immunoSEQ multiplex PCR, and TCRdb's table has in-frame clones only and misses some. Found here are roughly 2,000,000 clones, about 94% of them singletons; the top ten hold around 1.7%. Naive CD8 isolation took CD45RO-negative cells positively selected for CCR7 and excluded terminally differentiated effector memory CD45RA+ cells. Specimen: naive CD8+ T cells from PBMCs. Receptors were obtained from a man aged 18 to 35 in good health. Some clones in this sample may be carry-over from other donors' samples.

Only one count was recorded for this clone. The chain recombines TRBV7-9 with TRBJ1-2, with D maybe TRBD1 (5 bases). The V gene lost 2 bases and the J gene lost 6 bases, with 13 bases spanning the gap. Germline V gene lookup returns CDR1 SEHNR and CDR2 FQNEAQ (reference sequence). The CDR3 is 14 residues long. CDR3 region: CASSLSFARDGYTF. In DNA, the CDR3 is TGTGCCAGCAGCTTAAGTTTTGCCAGGGATGGCTACACCTTC.

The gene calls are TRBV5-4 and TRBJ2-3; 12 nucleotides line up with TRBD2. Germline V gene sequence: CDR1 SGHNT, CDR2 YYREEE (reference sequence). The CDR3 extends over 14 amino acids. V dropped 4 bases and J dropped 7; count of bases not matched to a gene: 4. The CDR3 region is CASSKGLAGNTQYF. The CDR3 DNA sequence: TGTGCCAGCAGCAAGGGACTAGCGGGCAATACGCAGTATTTT.

For the CDR3, the DNA is TGTGCCAGCAGCTTGGGGAGCCTAGCTTTCTTT. This codes for CASSLGSLAFF. This rearrangement joins TRBV7-9 to TRBJ1-1; D unclear. The length of the CDR3 is 11 residues. Per germline, CDR1 SEHNR and CDR2 FQNEAQ (reference sequence). Trimming pared 3 bases from V and 10 bases from J, leaving 9 bases between.

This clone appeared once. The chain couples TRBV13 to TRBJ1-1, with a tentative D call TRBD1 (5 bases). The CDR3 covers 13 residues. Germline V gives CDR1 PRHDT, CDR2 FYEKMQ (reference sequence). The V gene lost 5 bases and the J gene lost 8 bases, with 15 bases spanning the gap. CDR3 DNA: TGTGCCAGCAGCCCGAATAGGGGCGACGAAGCTTTCTTT. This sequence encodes CASSPNRGDEAFF.

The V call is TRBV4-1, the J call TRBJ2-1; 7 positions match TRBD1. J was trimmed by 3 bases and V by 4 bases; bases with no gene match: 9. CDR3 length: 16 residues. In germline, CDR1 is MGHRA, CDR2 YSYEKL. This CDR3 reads CASSRQPGTDYNEQFF. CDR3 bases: TGCGCCAGCAGCCGCCAACCCGGGACAGACTACAATGAGCAGTTCTTC.

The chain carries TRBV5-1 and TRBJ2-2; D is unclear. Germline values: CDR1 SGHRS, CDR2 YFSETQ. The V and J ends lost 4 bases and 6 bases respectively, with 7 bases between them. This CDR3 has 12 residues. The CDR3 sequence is CASSPQAGELFF. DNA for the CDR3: TGCGCCAGCAGCCCCCAGGCCGGGGAGCTGTTTTTT.

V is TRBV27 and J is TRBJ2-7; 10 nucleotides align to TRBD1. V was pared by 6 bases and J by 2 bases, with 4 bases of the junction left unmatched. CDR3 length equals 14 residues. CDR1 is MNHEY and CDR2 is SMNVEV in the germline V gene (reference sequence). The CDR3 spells CASRGQGLTYEQYF. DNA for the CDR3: TGTGCCAGCAGGGGACAGGGGCTGACCTACGAGCAGTACTTC.

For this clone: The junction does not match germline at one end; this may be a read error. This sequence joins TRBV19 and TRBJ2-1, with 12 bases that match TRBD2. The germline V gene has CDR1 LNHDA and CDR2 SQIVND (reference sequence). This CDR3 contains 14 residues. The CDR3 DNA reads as TGTGCCAGTAGTATTATCCCTAGCGGGAGGGCCCTGGTCTTC. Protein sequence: CASSIIPSGRALVF. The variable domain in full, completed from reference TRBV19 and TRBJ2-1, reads DGGITQSPKYLFRKEGQNVTLSCEQNLNHDAMYWYRQDPGQGLRLIYYSQIVNDFQKGDIAEGYSVSREKKESFPLTVTSAQKNPTAFYLCASSIIPSGRALVFGPGTRLTVL.

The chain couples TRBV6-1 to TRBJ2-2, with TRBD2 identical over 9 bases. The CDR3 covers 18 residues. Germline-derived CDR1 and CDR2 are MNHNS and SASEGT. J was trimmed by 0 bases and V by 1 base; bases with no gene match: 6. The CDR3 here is CASSEGLAGQTNTGELFF. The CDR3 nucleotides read TGTGCCAGCAGTGAAGGGCTAGCGGGACAGACGAACACCGGGGAGCTGTTTTTT.

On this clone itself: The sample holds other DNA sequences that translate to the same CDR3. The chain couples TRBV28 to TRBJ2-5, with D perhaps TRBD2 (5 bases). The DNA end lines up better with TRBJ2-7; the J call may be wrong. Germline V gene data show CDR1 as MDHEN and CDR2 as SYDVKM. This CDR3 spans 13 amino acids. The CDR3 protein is CASSPGSSYEQYF. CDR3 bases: TGTGCCAGCAGCCCGGGAAGCTCCTACGAGCAGTACTTC.

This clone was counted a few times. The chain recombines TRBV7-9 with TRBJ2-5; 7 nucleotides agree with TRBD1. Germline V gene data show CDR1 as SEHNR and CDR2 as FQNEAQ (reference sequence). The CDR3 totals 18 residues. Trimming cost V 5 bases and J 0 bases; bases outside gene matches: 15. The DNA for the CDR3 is TGTGCCAGCAGCCAAGGGTCTTTGACAGGGTCGTACCAAGAGACCCAGTACTTC. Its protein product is CASSQGSLTGSYQETQYF.

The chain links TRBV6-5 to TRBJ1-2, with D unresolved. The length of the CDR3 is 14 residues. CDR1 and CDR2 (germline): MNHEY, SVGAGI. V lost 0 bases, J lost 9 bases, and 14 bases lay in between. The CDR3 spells CASSYSEGIGSYTF. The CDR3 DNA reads TGTGCCAGCAGTTACTCGGAGGGAATAGGCAGCTACACCTTC.

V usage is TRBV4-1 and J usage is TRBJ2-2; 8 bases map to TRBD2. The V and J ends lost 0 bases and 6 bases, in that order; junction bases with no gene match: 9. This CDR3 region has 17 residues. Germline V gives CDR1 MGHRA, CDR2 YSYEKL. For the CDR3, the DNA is TGCGCCAGCAGCCAAGATCGGGCTAGCGGGCTCTCCGGGGAGCTGTTTTTT. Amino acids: CASSQDRASGLSGELFF.

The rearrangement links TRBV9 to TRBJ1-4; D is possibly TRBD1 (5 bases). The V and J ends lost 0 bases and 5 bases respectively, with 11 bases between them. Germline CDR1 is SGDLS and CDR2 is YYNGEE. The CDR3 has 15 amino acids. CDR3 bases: TGTGCCAGCAGCGTAGGAGGGGCCGAAAATGAAAAACTGTTTTTT. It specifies CASSVGGAENEKLFF. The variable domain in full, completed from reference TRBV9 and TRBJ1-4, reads DSGVTQTPKHLITATGQRVTLRCSPRSGDLSVYWYQQSLDQGLQFLIQYYNGEERAKGNILERFSAQQFPDLHSELNLSSLELGDSALYFCASSVGGAENEKLFFGSGTQLSVL.

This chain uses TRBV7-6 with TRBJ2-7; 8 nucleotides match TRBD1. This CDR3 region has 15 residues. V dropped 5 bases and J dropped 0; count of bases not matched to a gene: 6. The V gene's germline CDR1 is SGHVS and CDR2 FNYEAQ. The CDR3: CASSRTGLSSYEQYF. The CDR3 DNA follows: TGTGCCAGCAGCCGGACAGGGTTAAGCTCCTACGAGCAGTACTTC.

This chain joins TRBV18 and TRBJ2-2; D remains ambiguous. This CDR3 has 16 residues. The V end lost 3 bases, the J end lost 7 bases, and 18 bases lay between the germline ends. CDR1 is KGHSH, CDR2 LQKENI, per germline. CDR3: CASSPNRGPGGGELFF. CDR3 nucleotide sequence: TGTGCCAGCTCACCCAATCGTGGGCCTGGTGGCGGGGAGCTGTTTTTT.

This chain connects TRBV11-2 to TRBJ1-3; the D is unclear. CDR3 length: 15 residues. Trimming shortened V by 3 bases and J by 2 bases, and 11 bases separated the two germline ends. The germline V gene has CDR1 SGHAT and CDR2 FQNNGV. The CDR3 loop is CASSFGWGAGNTIYF. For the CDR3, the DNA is TGTGCCAGCAGCTTTGGGTGGGGAGCTGGAAACACCATATATTTT.

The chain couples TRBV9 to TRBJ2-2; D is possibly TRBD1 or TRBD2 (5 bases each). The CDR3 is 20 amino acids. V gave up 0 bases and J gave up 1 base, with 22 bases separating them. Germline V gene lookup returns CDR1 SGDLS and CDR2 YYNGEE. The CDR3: CASSVEKGTQFMGNTGELFF. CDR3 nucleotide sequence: TGTGCCAGCAGCGTAGAGAAAGGGACCCAATTCATGGGGAACACCGGGGAGCTGTTTTTT.

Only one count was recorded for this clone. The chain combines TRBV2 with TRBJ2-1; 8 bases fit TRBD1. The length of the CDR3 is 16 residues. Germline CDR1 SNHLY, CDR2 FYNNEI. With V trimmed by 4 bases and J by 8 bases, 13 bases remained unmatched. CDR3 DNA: TGTGCCAGCAGTGGAGCGAGGACAGGGATTTATTATGAGCAGTTCTTC. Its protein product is CASSGARTGIYYEQFF.

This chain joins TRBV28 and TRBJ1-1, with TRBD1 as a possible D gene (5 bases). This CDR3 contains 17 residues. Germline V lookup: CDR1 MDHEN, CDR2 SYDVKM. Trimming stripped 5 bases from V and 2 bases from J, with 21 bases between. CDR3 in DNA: TGTGCCAGCAGTCGGGACCGCCGCCTAGAGGGTAACACTGAAGCTTTCTTT. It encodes CASSRDRRLEGNTEAFF.